These 4 T cell receptor beta chains originate from one sample sequenced in a study of Ad26.COV2.S vaccination and SARS-CoV-2 variants. Treatment: about 20 received Ad26.COV2.S at low or high dose, single or two shots; several received placebo; per-sample allocation not given. Sample collection was performed on day 63 after the first vaccine or placebo injection. The repertoire was sequenced with immunoSEQ multiplex PCR; TCRdb's copy has only in-frame clones and lacks some. The sample consists of about 480,000 clones, around 90% of them appearing once. The starting material was peripheral blood, obtained in a trial of Ad26.COV2.S vaccine versus placebo. These receptors were taken from a person between 18 and 65 years old who received the Ad26.COV2.S COVID-19 vaccine or a placebo.

A single count supports this clone. V and J are TRBV2 and TRBJ2-5, with D perhaps given as TRBD1 or TRBD2 (5 bases each). Between the trimmed V and J ends, which lost 0 bases and 5 bases, there was a span of 10 bases. CDR1 is SNHLY, CDR2 FYNNEI, per germline. The CDR3 consists of 14 residues. Here the CDR3 DNA reads TGTGCCAGCAGTGAAGCGTTTGGGGGTGAGACCCAGTACTTC. Its protein product is CASSEAFGGETQYF. The complete variable domain, with remaining parts taken from reference TRBV2 and TRBJ2-5, reads EPEVTQTPSHQVTQMGQEVILRCVPISNHLYFYWYRQILGQKVEFLVSFYNNEISEKSEIFDDQFSVERPDGSNFTLKIRSTKLEDSAMYFCASSEAFGGETQYFGPGTRLLVL.

This chain uses TRBV30 with TRBJ1-4; D perhaps matches TRBD1 (5 bases). The V end was cut by 1 base, the J end by 8 bases, with 14 bases between. Germline V gives CDR1 GTSNPN, CDR2 SVGIG (reference sequence). This CDR3 contains 14 residues. CDR3 residues: CAWSGGSRNEKLFF. The CDR3 DNA reads as TGTGCCTGGAGTGGGGGCAGCCGCAACGAAAAACTGTTTTTT.

This clone was picked up a small number of times. Other DNA sequences from this sample encode an identical CDR3 as well. This chain links TRBV4-3 with TRBJ2-1; 8 bases fit TRBD2. V lost 0 bases and J lost 9; bases outside the gene matches: 7. This CDR3 region has 15 residues. CDR1 and CDR2 (germline): LGHNA, YSLEER. CDR3 in amino acids: CASSQDRLAGIEQFF. DNA of the CDR3: TGCGCCAGCAGCCAAGATCGGCTAGCGGGTATTGAGCAGTTCTTC.

The chain's CDR3 is CASSARGELFF. In nucleotides, the CDR3 is TGTGCCAGCAGCGCCCGCGGGGAGCTGTTTTTT. The gene calls are TRBV9 and TRBJ2-2; D not resolved. The length of the CDR3 is 11 residues. V was shortened by 3 bases and J by 7 bases, with 4 bases between the two germline ends. Germline CDR1 is SGDLS and CDR2 is YYNGEE.